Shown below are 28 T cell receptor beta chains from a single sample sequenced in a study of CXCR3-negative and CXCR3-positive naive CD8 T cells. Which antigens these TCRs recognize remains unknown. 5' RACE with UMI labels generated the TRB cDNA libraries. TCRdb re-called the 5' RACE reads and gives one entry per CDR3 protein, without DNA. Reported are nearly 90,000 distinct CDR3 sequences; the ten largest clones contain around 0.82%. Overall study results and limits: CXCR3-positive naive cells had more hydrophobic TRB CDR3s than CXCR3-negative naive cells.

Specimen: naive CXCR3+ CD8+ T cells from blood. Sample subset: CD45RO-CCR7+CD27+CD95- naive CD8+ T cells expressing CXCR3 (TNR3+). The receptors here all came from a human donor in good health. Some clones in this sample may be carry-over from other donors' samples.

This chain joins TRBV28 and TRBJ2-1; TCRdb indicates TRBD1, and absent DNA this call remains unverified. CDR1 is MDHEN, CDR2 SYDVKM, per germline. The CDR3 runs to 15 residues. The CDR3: CASSTDRGLANEQFF.

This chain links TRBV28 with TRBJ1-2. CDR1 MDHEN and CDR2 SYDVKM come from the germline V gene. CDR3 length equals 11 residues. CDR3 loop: CASSIGMGYTF.

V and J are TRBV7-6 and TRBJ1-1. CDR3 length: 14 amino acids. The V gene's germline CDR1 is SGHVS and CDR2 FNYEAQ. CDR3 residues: CASSPTIGPFEAFF. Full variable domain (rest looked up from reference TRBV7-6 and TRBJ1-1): GAGVSQSPRYKVTKRGQDVALRCDPISGHVSLYWYRQALGQGPEFLTYFNYEAQQDKSGLPNDRFSAERPEGSISTLTIQRTEQRDSAMYRCASSPTIGPFEAFFGQGTRLTVV.

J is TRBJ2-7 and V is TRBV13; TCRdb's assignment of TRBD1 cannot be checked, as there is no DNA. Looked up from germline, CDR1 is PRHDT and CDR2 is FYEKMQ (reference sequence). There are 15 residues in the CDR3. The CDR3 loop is CASSRSGTGKYEQYF.

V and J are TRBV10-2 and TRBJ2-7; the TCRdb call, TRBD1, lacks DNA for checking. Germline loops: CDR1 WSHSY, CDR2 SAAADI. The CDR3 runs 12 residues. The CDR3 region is CASFGGHYEQYF.

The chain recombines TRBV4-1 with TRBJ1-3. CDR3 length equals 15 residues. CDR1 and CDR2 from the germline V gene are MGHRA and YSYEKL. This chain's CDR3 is CASSQDRAAGNTIYF.

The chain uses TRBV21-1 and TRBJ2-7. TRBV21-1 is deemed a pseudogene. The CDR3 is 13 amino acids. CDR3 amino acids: CASSKPTGYEQYF.

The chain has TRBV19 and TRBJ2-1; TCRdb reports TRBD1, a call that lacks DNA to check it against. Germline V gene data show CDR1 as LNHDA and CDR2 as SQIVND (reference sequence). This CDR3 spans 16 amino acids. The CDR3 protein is CASSPLAGGGYNEQFF.

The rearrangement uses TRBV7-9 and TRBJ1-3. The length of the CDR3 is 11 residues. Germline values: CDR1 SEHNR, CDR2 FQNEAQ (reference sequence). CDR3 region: CASSLGNTIYF.

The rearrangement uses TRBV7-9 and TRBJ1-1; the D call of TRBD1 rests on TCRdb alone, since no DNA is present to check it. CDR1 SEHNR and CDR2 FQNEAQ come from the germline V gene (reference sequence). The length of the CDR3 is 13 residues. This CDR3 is CASRHTGVTEAFF.

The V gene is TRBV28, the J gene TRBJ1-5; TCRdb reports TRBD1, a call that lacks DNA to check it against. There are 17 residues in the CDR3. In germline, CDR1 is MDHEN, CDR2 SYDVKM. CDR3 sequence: CASSPKYWTASNQPQHF.

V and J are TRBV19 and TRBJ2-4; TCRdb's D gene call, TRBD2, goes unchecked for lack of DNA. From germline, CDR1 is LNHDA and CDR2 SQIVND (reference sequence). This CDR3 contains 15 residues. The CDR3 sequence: CASSIVGTSGDIQYF.

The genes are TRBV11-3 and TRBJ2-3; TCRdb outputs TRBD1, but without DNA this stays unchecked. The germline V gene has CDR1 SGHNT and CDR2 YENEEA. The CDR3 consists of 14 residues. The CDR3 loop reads CASSEGRNTDTQYF.

CDR3 sequence: CASSEGALRELFF. J is TRBJ2-2 and V is TRBV2. Germline V gene data show CDR1 as SNHLY and CDR2 as FYNNEI. The CDR3 runs to 13 residues.

The CDR3 spells CASSQEWRQVHNQPQHF. The chain carries TRBV4-1 and TRBJ1-5. CDR1 is MGHRA, CDR2 YSYEKL, per germline. The CDR3 loop spans 17 amino acids.

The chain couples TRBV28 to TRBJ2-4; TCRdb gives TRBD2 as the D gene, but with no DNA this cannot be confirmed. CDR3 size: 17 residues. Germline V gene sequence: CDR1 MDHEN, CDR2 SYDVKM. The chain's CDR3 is CASSLGGFAVGKNIQYF.

The CDR3 here is CASSEGGRLYSYEQYF. The rearrangement uses TRBV2 and TRBJ2-7. CDR3 length equals 16 residues. Germline CDR1 and CDR2: SNHLY and FYNNEI.

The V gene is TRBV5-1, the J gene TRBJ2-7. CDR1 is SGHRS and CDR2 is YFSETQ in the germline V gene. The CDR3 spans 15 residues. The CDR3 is CASSLELAHTYEQYF.

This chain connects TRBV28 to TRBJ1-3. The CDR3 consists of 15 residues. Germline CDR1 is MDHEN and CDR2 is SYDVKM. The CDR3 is CASSLLQNAGNTIYF.

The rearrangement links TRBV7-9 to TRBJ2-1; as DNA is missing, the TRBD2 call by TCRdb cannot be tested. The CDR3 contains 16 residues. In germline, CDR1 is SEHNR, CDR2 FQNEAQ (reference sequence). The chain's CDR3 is CASSPTSGVSYNEQFF.

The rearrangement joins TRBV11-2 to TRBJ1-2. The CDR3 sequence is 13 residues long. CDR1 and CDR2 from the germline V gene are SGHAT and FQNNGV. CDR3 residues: CASSLSAAYGYTF.

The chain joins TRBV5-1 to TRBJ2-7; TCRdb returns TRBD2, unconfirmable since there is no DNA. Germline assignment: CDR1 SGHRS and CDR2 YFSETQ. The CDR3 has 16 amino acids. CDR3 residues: CASSPSFGTETYEQYF.

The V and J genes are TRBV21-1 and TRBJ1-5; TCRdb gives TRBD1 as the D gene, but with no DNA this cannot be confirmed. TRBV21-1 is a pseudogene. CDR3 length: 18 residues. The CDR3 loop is CASSKAAKKGDSNQPQHF.

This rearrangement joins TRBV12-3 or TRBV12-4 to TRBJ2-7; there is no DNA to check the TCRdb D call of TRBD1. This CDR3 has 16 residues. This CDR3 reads CASSLGDRARFYEQYF.

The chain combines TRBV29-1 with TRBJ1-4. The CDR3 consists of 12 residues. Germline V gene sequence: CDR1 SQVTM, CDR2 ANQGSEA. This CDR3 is CSAPGGEGKLFF.

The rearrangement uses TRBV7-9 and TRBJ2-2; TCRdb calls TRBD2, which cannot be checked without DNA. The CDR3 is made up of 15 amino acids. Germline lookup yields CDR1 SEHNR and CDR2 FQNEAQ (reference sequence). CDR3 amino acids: CASSSTSPDTGELFF.

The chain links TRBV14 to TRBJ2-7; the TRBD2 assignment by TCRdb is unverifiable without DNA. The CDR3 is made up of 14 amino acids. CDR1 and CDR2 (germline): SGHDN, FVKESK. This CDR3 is CASGRARRPYEQYF.

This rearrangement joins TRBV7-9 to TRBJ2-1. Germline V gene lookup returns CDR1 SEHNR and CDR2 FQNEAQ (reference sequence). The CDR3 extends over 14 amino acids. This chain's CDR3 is CASSPTSSYNEQFF. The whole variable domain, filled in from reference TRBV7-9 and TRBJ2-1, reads DTGVSQNPRHKITKRGQNVTFRCDPISEHNRLYWYRQTLGQGPEFLTYFQNEAQLEKSRLLSDRFSAERPKGSFSTLEIQRTEQGDSAMYLCASSPTSSYNEQFFGPGTRLTVL.